The 16 T cell receptor beta chains listed next were all sequenced from one sample in a study of long-term antiretroviral therapy in people with HIV. They ran version v3.0 of the immunoSEQ assay at survey level. Profiling relied on immunoSEQ multiplex PCR, and the TCRdb table lists in-frame clones only, not all of them. The data contain over 15,000 clones, approximately 94% of them singletons. This sample comprised unsorted PBMCs, obtained about 6 years after starting antiretroviral therapy. These receptors all come from a woman in her forties or fifties with HIV.

V usage is TRBV10-3 and J usage is TRBJ2-7; TRBD2 agrees at 9 bases. Looked up from germline, CDR1 is ENHRY and CDR2 is SYGVKD. The CDR3 contains 13 residues. In DNA form, the CDR3 reads TGTGCGACCGGCGGTAGCGGGAGTTACGAGCAGTACTTC. Its translation is CATGGSGSYEQYF.

The V and J genes are TRBV6-5 and TRBJ1-6; D perhaps matches TRBD1 (5 bases). The CDR3 covers 13 residues. Trimming shortened V by 4 bases and J by 5 bases, and 6 bases separated the two germline ends. Per germline, CDR1 MNHEY and CDR2 SVGAGI. The CDR3 coding sequence is TGTGCCAGCAGTTCAGGGCATAATTCACCCCTCCACTTT. Its translation: CASSSGHNSPLHF.

V is TRBV6-5 and J is TRBJ1-1; D unresolved. V dropped 4 bases and J dropped 5 bases, with 14 bases sitting between them. Germline loops: CDR1 MNHEY, CDR2 SVGAGI. CDR3 length: 14 residues. CDR3 sequence reads: CASSFAPGGTEAFF. The CDR3, as DNA: TGTGCCAGCAGTTTCGCCCCGGGAGGGACTGAAGCTTTCTTT.

The chain combines TRBV5-6 with TRBJ2-7; unclear D gene. This CDR3 spans 13 amino acids. Germline V gene sequence: CDR1 SGHDT, CDR2 YYEEEE. Trimming pared 0 bases from V and 3 bases from J, leaving 7 bases between. The CDR3 coding sequence is TGTGCCAGCAGCTTGGGGCTTAACTACGAGCAGTACTTC. The encoded protein is CASSLGLNYEQYF.

The V call is TRBV6-1, the J call TRBJ1-2; the D gene is possibly TRBD1 (5 bases). Deletions cut 1 base from V and 4 bases from J, with 10 bases between. The germline gives CDR1 MNHNS, CDR2 SASEGT. The CDR3 covers 14 residues. Here the CDR3 reads CASSEGRGPYGYTF. CDR3 nucleotides: TGTGCCAGCAGTGAAGGACGGGGCCCCTATGGCTACACCTTC.

This chain uses TRBV6-6 with TRBJ2-5; 9 nucleotides match TRBD1. Germline CDR1 reads MNHNY; CDR2 reads SVGAGI (reference sequence). This CDR3 has 15 amino acids. V gave up 6 bases and J gave up 6 bases; unmatched junction bases: 11. CDR3 region: CASRRDRAGAQTQYF. CDR3 DNA: TGTGCCAGCAGAAGGGACAGGGCGGGGGCCCAGACCCAGTACTTC.

The DNA of the CDR3 is TGTGCCAGCAGTCAGGAGTTCGGCGGCGATGGCTACACCTTC. Translated: CASSQEFGGDGYTF. The V gene is TRBV25-1, the J gene TRBJ1-2; no clear D. The V gene lost 5 bases and the J gene lost 6 bases, with 16 bases spanning the gap. This CDR3 has 14 residues. Germline values: CDR1 MGHDK, CDR2 SYGVNS.

The chain is built from TRBV5-4 and TRBJ2-7; TRBD1 might be the D (5 bases). Looked up from germline, CDR1 is SGHNT and CDR2 is YYREEE (reference sequence). V was pared by 2 bases and J by 3 bases, with 12 bases between. The CDR3 consists of 14 residues. The CDR3 spells CASSFDRSGYEQYF. The CDR3 nucleotides read TGTGCCAGCAGCTTTGACAGATCAGGCTACGAGCAGTACTTC.

In nucleotides, the CDR3 is TGTGCCAGCAGCTTGGGGACAGGAGCCAGGGGCTACACCTTC. Protein: CASSLGTGARGYTF. This chain joins TRBV5-6 and TRBJ1-2; 7 nucleotides match TRBD1. V dropped 0 bases and J dropped 8; count of bases not matched to a gene: 7. This CDR3 contains 14 residues. Germline CDR1 is SGHDT and CDR2 is YYEEEE.

The CDR3 here is CAIPSRVNTEAFF. The DNA for the CDR3 is TGTGCCATCCCGAGCAGAGTGAACACTGAAGCTTTCTTT. The rearrangement joins TRBV10-3 to TRBJ1-1; D not certain. The CDR3 covers 13 residues. V was shortened by 8 bases and J by 0 bases, with 10 bases between the two germline ends. Germline values: CDR1 ENHRY, CDR2 SYGVKD.

The chain combines TRBV6-6 with TRBJ1-5; D gene ambiguous. V shed 6 bases and J shed 0 bases, with 12 bases lying between them. Germline CDR1 MNHNY, CDR2 SVGAGI (reference sequence). The CDR3 is made up of 15 amino acids. Here the CDR3 DNA reads TGTGCCAGCAGGAAGGACCGCTATAGCAATCAGCCCCAGCATTTT. Translation: CASRKDRYSNQPQHF.

The chain has TRBV20-1 and TRBJ2-5; D is ambiguous. This CDR3 contains 11 residues. Germline V gives CDR1 DFQATT, CDR2 SNEGSKA (reference sequence). V gave up 5 bases and J gave up 1 base, with 5 bases separating them. As DNA, the CDR3 is TGCAGTGCTTCAGCCCAAGAGACCCAGTACTTC. This encodes CSASAQETQYF.

The chain carries TRBV21-1 and TRBJ1-5; the D segment call TRBD1 is taken from the table without a DNA check. TRBV21-1 is deemed a pseudogene. This CDR3 region has 17 residues. CDR3 nucleotide sequence: TGTGCCAGCGCGGCAAAGACAGGGAGGATCTTAATTCAGCCCCAGCATTTT. Amino acids: CASAAKTGRILIQPQHF.

The table lists this clone with a few counts. The chain combines TRBV6-1 with TRBJ2-3; D is unresolved. The ends were cut back, 6 bases at V and 6 bases at J, with 10 bases in the middle. Germline V gene lookup returns CDR1 MNHNS and CDR2 SASEGT. This CDR3 region has 12 residues. The CDR3 here is CASSAYWDTQYF. In DNA, the CDR3 is TGTGCCAGCAGCGCCTACTGGGATACGCAGTATTTT.

V and J are TRBV5-1 and TRBJ2-2; D unclear. The germline V and J ends were trimmed by 0 bases and 1 base, with 4 bases remaining between them. CDR1 is SGHRS and CDR2 is YFSETQ in the germline V gene. This CDR3 has 14 residues. The CDR3 DNA follows: TGCGCCAGCAGCTTGGGACAGAACACCGGGGAGCTGTTTTTT. It encodes CASSLGQNTGELFF.

V and J are TRBV5-4 and TRBJ2-5; D is uncertain. Trimming pared 4 bases from V and 4 bases from J, leaving 14 bases between. CDR1 SGHNT and CDR2 YYREEE come from the germline V gene (reference sequence). This CDR3 contains 14 residues. CDR3 nucleotides: TGTGCCAGCAGCCCGGACCCCACCTCAGAGACCCAGTACTTC. It encodes CASSPDPTSETQYF.